These 27 T cell receptor beta chains originate from one sample sequenced in a study of blood T cells in healthy people across ages. Primers used in a second PCR of about 6 to 11 cycles were a sample-barcoded 5' primer and a J-beta primer mix. TCRdb re-called the 5' RACE reads with MiXCR, one entry per CDR3 protein. The top ten clones hold 0.65% to 0.95% of a sample with over a million distinct CDR3 sequences, 20% to 25% of them seen once. This same sample was also taken into another study, of T cells of mothers and their children.

Source material: blood. These receptors all come from a girl aged 2 to 9 in good health.

In its sample, this clonotype was seen many times. This sequence joins TRBV9 and TRBJ1-1; 12 nucleotides match TRBD1. Unmatched junction bases numbered 8, after V lost 4 bases and J lost 4 bases. The CDR3 has 16 amino acids. The germline gives CDR1 SGDLS, CDR2 YYNGEE. The CDR3 DNA reads TGTGCCAGCAGCCCTGGGACAGGGGGCGCGGGCACTGAAGCTTTCTTT. Translation gives CASSPGTGGAGTEAFF.

The chain recombines TRBV7-2 with TRBJ2-1; D uncertain. The CDR3 contains 14 residues. In germline, CDR1 is SGHTA, CDR2 FQGNSA. Trimming pared 0 bases from V and 7 bases from J, leaving 10 bases between. CDR3 sequence reads: CASSLATRFNEQFF. CDR3 DNA: TGTGCCAGCAGCTTAGCAACACGGTTTAATGAGCAGTTCTTC.

A few counts support this clonotype. V usage is TRBV29-1 and J usage is TRBJ1-1; D remains unclear. V lost 4 bases and J 9 bases, leaving 9 bases between the germline ends. The CDR3 is made up of 10 amino acids. Germline loops: CDR1 SQVTM, CDR2 ANQGSEA. CDR3 amino acids: CSVGGIKAFF. CDR3 nucleotide sequence: TGCAGCGTTGGCGGCATAAAAGCTTTCTTT.

The chain uses TRBV7-9 and TRBJ2-7, with TRBD1 as a possible D gene (6 bases). Germline CDR1 is SEHNR and CDR2 is FQNEAQ (reference sequence). V gave up 1 base and J gave up 5 bases, with 24 bases separating them. There are 18 residues in the CDR3. Here the CDR3 reads CASSLGQGPLSHIDEQYF. Here the CDR3 DNA reads TGTGCCAGCAGCTTAGGCCAGGGGCCGCTTTCTCATATCGACGAGCAGTACTTC.

DNA for the CDR3: TGTGCCAGCAGGCTGGACAGGAGTAATGAAAAACTGTTTTTT. It encodes CASRLDRSNEKLFF. This chain links TRBV7-6 with TRBJ1-4; 7 bases are shared with TRBD1. V shed 6 bases and J 4 bases; nucleotides not matched to a gene: 5. The CDR3 loop spans 14 amino acids. From germline, CDR1 is SGHVS and CDR2 FNYEAQ.

This clonotype was recorded a few times. This sequence joins TRBV6-5 and TRBJ1-5; the D gene is possibly TRBD1 (5 bases). This CDR3 contains 15 residues. V lost 0 bases and J 5 bases, leaving 11 bases between the germline ends. The germline gives CDR1 MNHEY, CDR2 SVGAGI. In DNA form, the CDR3 reads TGTGCCAGCAGTTACTCTATCGGGGGATATCAGCCCCAGCATTTT. Protein sequence: CASSYSIGGYQPQHF.

The chain links TRBV20-1 to TRBJ1-4; 7 bases align to TRBD1. CDR1 DFQATT and CDR2 SNEGSKA come from the germline V gene (reference sequence). The CDR3 covers 15 residues. Trimming took 3 bases from V and 5 from J; bases not matched to a gene: 9. CDR3 residues: CSASIQGGTNEKLFF. DNA for the CDR3: TGCAGTGCTAGTATCCAGGGGGGAACAAATGAAAAACTGTTTTTT.

The chain couples TRBV2 to TRBJ1-5; D is possibly TRBD1 (5 bases). The CDR3 length is 15 residues. V gave up 1 base and J gave up 6 bases, with 13 bases separating them. Per the germline V gene, CDR1 is SNHLY and CDR2 is FYNNEI. Here the CDR3 reads CASSEVVGGTQPQHF. CDR3 nucleotides: TGTGCCAGCAGTGAAGTCGTCGGGGGGACTCAGCCCCAGCATTTT. Supplemented by reference TRBV2 and TRBJ1-5, the full variable domain reads EPEVTQTPSHQVTQMGQEVILRCVPISNHLYFYWYRQILGQKVEFLVSFYNNEISEKSEIFDDQFSVERPDGSNFTLKIRSTKLEDSAMYFCASSEVVGGTQPQHFGDGTRLSIL.

The chain is built from TRBV4-3 and TRBJ2-3; D ambiguous. The CDR3 consists of 16 residues. CDR1 is LGHNA and CDR2 is YSLEER in the germline V gene. Trimming removed 0 bases at V and 3 bases at J, with 13 bases between. Written as DNA, the CDR3 is TGCGCCAGCAGCCAAGACACGTACCGTGGGACAGATACGCAGTATTTT. Its translation: CASSQDTYRGTDTQYF.

As regards this clonotype: One end of the junction varies from germline; a read error may be responsible. The V gene is TRBV20-1, the J gene TRBJ1-1; D remains ambiguous. Germline V gene sequence: CDR1 DFQATT, CDR2 SNEGSKA (reference sequence). There are 11 residues in the CDR3. CDR3 sequence reads: CSAGNPNGIIF. The CDR3 DNA reads TGCAGTGCGGGGAATCCCAACGGGATAATCTTT.

Here the CDR3 DNA reads TGTGCCAGCTCAGCAACAGGGGTGGAGACCCAGTACTTC. This codes for CASSATGVETQYF. The chain has TRBV18 and TRBJ2-5; 7 bases match TRBD1. Per germline, CDR1 KGHSH and CDR2 LQKENI. J was trimmed by 5 bases and V by 5 bases; bases with no gene match: 5. The CDR3 runs 13 residues.

This clonotype has more than one count but fewer than ten. V usage is TRBV18 and J usage is TRBJ2-1; 9 nucleotides match TRBD2. Germline-derived CDR1 and CDR2 are KGHSH and LQKENI. Unmatched junction bases numbered 7, after V lost 5 bases and J lost 8 bases. CDR3 length: 14 amino acids. CDR3 region: CASSSSGGTDEQFF. DNA for the CDR3: TGTGCCAGCTCATCCAGCGGGGGGACGGATGAGCAGTTCTTC.

In this sample, this clonotype turned up a few times. The chain uses TRBV21-1 and TRBJ2-4; no check of the table's D call, TRBD1, against the DNA was made. TRBV21-1 is a known pseudogene. This CDR3 has 17 residues. In DNA, the CDR3 is TGTGCCAGACCAGGGACAGGGGGCGCGGGAGCCAAAAACATTCAGTACTTC. It codes for CARPGTGGAGAKNIQYF.

V is TRBV5-8 and J is TRBJ2-5; no clear D. V was trimmed by 4 bases and J by 1 base, leaving 5 bases between them. Germline assignment: CDR1 SGHTS and CDR2 YDEGEE. This CDR3 region has 12 residues. The CDR3 is CASSKAQETQYF. The CDR3 DNA reads TGTGCCAGCAGCAAGGCCCAAGAGACCCAGTACTTC.

The chain has TRBV10-3 and TRBJ1-6, with D uncertain. Per germline, CDR1 ENHRY and CDR2 SYGVKD. V was cut by 7 bases and J by 10 bases, with 14 bases left in between. The CDR3 contains 13 residues. CDR3 in amino acids: CAINLSQTSPLHF. The CDR3 region has the DNA TGTGCCATCAATTTATCCCAGACGTCACCCCTCCACTTT.

The chain links TRBV29-1 to TRBJ1-3; a weak D match, TRBD1 (6 bases). The CDR3 is made up of 16 amino acids. Deletions cut 4 bases from V and 2 bases from J, with 18 bases between. In germline, CDR1 is SQVTM, CDR2 ANQGSEA. This chain's CDR3 is CSVGGGVGGPGNTIYF. Written as DNA, the CDR3 is TGCAGCGTTGGGGGCGGCGTCGGGGGGCCTGGAAACACCATATATTTT.

This chain connects TRBV9 to TRBJ2-7; possibly TRBD2 for D (6 bases). CDR1 and CDR2 (germline): SGDLS, YYNGEE. The germline V and J ends were trimmed by 0 bases and 0 bases, with 19 bases remaining between them. CDR3 length equals 18 residues. CDR3 bases: TGTGCCAGCAGCGTAGACTACGATAGCGGAGCTAGCTCCTACGAGCAGTACTTC. Its protein is CASSVDYDSGASSYEQYF.

The chain links TRBV12-3 or TRBV12-4 to TRBJ1-5; D remains unclear. This CDR3 is 14 amino acids long. Trimming left V 3 bases short and J 5 bases short, with 11 bases between. The CDR3 is CASSFGRKHQPQHF. In DNA form, the CDR3 reads TGTGCCAGCAGTTTTGGGAGGAAGCATCAGCCCCAGCATTTT.

The V call is TRBV4-3, the J call TRBJ2-3, with 10 positions matching TRBD2. V gave up 4 bases and J gave up 9 bases; unmatched junction bases: 13. The CDR3 has 16 amino acids. Germline V gene sequence: CDR1 LGHNA, CDR2 YSLEER. The CDR3, as DNA: TGCGCCAGCAGCCCGGAACAAGCCATAGCGGGGGGAACGCAGTATTTT. This translates into CASSPEQAIAGGTQYF.

The chain joins TRBV5-6 to TRBJ2-1, with a possible D match to TRBD2 (5 bases). Germline CDR1 and CDR2: SGHDT and YYEEEE. V dropped 6 bases and J dropped 0 bases, with 13 bases sitting between them. The CDR3 totals 15 residues. For the CDR3, the DNA is TGTGCCAGCATCCAACTAGTGAGCTCCTACAATGAGCAGTTCTTC. Protein: CASIQLVSSYNEQFF.

This clonotype was seen more than once but under ten times. This rearrangement joins TRBV12-3 or TRBV12-4 to TRBJ1-5; the match to TRBD1 covers 9 bases. The CDR3 runs to 15 residues. Losses at the gene ends were 5 bases for V and 5 bases for J; bases not matched to a gene: 7. Written as DNA, the CDR3 is TGTGCCAGCAGTCCTAAGGACAGGGGTGATCAGCCCCAGCATTTT. Translation gives CASSPKDRGDQPQHF.

The chain joins TRBV24-1 to TRBJ1-2; D unclear. Per the germline V gene, CDR1 is KGHDR and CDR2 is SFDVKD. Between the trimmed V and J ends, which lost 4 bases and 2 bases, there was a span of 13 bases. CDR3 size: 15 residues. CDR3 sequence (DNA): TGTGCCACCAGTGACCGGGCCCAGCGGAACTATGGCTACACCTTC. It yields the protein CATSDRAQRNYGYTF.

The chain employs TRBV5-1 and TRBJ2-7, with D tentatively TRBD2 (6 bases). Per the germline V gene, CDR1 is SGHRS and CDR2 is YFSETQ. V shed 3 bases and J shed 6 bases, with 19 bases lying between them. The CDR3 totals 15 residues. CDR3 in amino acids: CASSSTAPPEGEQYF. The CDR3 bases are TGCGCCAGCAGCTCCACGGCTCCTCCGGAGGGCGAGCAGTACTTC.

This clonotype has just a few counts. V and J are TRBV7-4 and TRBJ1-6; the D is unclear. V shed 2 bases and J shed 0 bases, with 11 bases lying between them. Germline-derived CDR1 and CDR2 are SGHVT and SQSDAQ. The CDR3 is made up of 17 amino acids. In DNA form, the CDR3 reads TGTGCCAGCAGCTTACCTCCCACGAGCTCCTATAATTCACCCCTCCACTTT. Its protein product is CASSLPPTSSYNSPLHF.

This clonotype was found many times. V is TRBV24-1 and J is TRBJ2-5, with D uncertain. Germline CDR1 is KGHDR and CDR2 is SFDVKD. Trimming took off 3 bases at V and 4 bases at J, with 14 bases between the two ends. CDR3 length: 15 amino acids. The CDR3 is CATSDLLTWRETQYF. The CDR3, as DNA: TGTGCCACCAGTGATCTGCTAACTTGGCGAGAGACCCAGTACTTC.

The rearrangement uses TRBV5-1 and TRBJ2-3, with D possibly matching TRBD2 (5 bases). V was trimmed by 7 bases and J by 0 bases, leaving 15 bases between them. The CDR3 covers 15 residues. The germline CDR1 and CDR2 sequences are SGHRS and YFSETQ. The CDR3 DNA reads TGCGCCAGCTCGCCCTGGTGGACTAGCACAGATACGCAGTATTTT. Protein sequence: CASSPWWTSTDTQYF.

This clonotype was detected a few times. The chain has TRBV6-5 and TRBJ2-5; TRBD2 is a possible D gene (5 bases). CDR3 size: 16 residues. Trimming shortened V by 4 bases and J by 5 bases, and 20 bases separated the two germline ends. In germline, CDR1 is MNHEY, CDR2 SVGAGI. CDR3 nucleotides: TGTGCCAGCAGTTTCTCTGAGCAGGAGAGAGGGGAGACCCAGTACTTC. This encodes CASSFSEQERGETQYF.